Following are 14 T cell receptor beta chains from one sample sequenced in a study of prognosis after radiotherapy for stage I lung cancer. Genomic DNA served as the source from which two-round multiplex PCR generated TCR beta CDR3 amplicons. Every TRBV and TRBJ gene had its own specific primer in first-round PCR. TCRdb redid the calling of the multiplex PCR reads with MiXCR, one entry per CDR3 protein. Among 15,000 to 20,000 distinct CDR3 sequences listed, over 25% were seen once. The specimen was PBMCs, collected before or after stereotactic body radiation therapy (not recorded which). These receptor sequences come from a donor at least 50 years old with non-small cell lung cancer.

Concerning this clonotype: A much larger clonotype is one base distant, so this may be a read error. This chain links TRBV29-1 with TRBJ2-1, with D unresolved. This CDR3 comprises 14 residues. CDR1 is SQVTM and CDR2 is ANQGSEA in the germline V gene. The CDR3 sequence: CSVEDPPKRNVQFF. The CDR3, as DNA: TGCAGCGTTGAAGACCCACCCAAAAGGAATGTGCAGTTCTTC.

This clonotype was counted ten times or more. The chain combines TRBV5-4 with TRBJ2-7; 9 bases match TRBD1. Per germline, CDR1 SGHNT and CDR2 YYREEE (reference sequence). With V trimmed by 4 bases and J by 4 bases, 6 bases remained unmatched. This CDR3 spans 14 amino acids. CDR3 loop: CASSAGDRVYEQYF. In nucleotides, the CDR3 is TGTGCCAGCAGCGCCGGGGACAGGGTTTACGAGCAGTACTTC.

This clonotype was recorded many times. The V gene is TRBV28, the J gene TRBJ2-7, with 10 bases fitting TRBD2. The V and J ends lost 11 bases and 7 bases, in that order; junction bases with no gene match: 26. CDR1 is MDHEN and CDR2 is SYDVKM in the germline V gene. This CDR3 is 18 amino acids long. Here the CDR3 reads CASTGYDFTSGAVWEQYF. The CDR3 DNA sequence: TGTGCCTCGACAGGATACGACTTTACTAGCGGGGCGGTCTGGGAGCAGTACTTC. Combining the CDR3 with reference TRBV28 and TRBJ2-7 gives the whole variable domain DVKVTQSSRYLVKRTGEKVFLECVQDMDHENMFWYRQDPGLGLRLIYFSYDVKMKEKGDIPEGYSVSREKKERFSLILESASTNQTSMYLCASTGYDFTSGAVWEQYFGPGTRLTVT.

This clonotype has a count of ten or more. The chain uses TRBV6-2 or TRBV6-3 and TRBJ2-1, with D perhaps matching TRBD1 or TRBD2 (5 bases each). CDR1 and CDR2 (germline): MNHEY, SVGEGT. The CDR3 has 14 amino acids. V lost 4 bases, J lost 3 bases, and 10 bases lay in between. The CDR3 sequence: CASSSGTFYNEQFF. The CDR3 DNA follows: TGTGCCAGCAGTTCCGGGACGTTCTACAATGAGCAGTTCTTC.

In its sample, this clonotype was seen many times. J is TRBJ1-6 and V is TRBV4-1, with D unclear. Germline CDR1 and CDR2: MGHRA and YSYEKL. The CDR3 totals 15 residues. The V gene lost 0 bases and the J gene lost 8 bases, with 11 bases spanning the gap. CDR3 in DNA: TGCGCCAGCAGCCAAGATCGTCCGGTGTATTCACCCCTCCACTTT. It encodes CASSQDRPVYSPLHF.

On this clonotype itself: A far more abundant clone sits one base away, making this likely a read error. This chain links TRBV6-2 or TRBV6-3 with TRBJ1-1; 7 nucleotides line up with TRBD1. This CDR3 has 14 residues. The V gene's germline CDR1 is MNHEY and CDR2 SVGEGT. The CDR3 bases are TGTGCCAGCAAGGGGACAGCCCTGAACACTGGAGCTTTCTTT. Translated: CASKGTALNTGAFF.

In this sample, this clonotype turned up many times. The DNA for the CDR3 is TGTGCCAGCAGTTATCAACTCGAACTCGATGAGCAGTTCTTC. Amino acid sequence: CASSYQLELDEQFF. V is TRBV6-2 or TRBV6-3 and J is TRBJ2-1; D not resolved. V lost 3 bases and J 8 bases, leaving 14 bases between the germline ends. The CDR3 covers 14 residues. CDR1 MNHEY and CDR2 SVGEGT come from the germline V gene.

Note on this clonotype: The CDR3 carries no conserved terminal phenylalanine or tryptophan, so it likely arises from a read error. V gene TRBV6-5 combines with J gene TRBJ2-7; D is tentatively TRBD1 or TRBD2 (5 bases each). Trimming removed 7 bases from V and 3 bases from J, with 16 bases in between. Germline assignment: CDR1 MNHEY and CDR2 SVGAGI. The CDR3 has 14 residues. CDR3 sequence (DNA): TGTGCCAGCATTGACGGGGCCGAGTTCTACGAGCAGTACCTC. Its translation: CASIDGAEFYEQYL.

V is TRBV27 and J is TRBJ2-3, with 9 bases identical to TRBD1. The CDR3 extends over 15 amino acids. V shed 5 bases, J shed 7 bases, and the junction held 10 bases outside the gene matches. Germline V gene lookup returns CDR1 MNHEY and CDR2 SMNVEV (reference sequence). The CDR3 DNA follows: TGTGCCAGCAGTCTCGACAGGGGGGCTGTGTATACGCAGTATTTT. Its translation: CASSLDRGAVYTQYF.

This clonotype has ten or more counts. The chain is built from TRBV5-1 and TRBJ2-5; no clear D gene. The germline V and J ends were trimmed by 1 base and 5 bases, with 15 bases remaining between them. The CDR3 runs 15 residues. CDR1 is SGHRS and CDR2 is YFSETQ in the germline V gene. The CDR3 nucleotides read TGCGCCAGCAGCTTGTATCCGGAGATGTGGGAGACCCAGTACTTC. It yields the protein CASSLYPEMWETQYF.

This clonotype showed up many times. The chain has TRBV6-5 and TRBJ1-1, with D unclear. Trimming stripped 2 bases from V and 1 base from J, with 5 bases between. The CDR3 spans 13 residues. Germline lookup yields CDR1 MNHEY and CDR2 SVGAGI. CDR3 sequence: CASSYDGNTEAFF. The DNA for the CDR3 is TGTGCCAGCAGTTACGACGGGAACACTGAAGCTTTCTTT.

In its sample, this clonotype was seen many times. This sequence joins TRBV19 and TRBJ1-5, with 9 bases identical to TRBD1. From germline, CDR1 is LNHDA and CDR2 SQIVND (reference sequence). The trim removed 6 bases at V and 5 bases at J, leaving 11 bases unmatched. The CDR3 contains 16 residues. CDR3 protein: CASRGLRTGEYQPQHF. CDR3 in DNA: TGTGCCAGTAGGGGGCTGCGGACAGGGGAATATCAGCCCCAGCATTTT. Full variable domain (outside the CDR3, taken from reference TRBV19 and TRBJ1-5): DGGITQSPKYLFRKEGQNVTLSCEQNLNHDAMYWYRQDPGQGLRLIYYSQIVNDFQKGDIAEGYSVSREKKESFPLTVTSAQKNPTAFYLCASRGLRTGEYQPQHFGDGTRLSIL.

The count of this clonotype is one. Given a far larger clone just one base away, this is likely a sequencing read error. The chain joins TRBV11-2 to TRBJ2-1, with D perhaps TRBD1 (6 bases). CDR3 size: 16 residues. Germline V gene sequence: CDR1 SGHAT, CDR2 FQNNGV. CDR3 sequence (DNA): TGTGCCAGCAGCTTAGCGGTAGCAGGGGCGGGCAATGAGCAGATCTTC. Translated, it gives CASSLAVAGAGNEQIF. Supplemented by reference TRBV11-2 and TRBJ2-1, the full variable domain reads EAGVAQSPRYKIIEKRQSVAFWCNPISGHATLYWYQQILGQGPKLLIQFQNNGVVDDSQLPKDRFSAERLKGVDSTLKIQPAKLEDSAVYLCASSLAVAGAGNEQIFGPGTRLTVL.

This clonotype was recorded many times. The CDR3 reads CASSRDNNSPLHF. The DNA of the CDR3 is TGTGCCAGCAGCCGGGACAATAATTCACCCCTCCACTTT. The V and J genes are TRBV6-1 and TRBJ1-6, with D possibly being TRBD1 (6 bases). The germline CDR1 and CDR2 sequences are MNHNS and SASEGT. Trimming removed 6 bases from V and 5 bases from J, with 8 bases in between. The CDR3 extends over 13 amino acids.